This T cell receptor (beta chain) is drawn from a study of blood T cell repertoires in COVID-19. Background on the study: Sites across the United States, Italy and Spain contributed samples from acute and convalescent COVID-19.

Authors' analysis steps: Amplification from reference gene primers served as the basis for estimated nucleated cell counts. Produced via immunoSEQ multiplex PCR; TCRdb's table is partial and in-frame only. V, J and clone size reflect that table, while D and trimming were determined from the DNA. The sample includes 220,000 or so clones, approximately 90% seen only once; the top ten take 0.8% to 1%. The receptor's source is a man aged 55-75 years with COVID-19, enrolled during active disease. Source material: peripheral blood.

In nucleotides, the CDR3 is TGCGCCAGCAGCCAAGAAGGGACGGGAGAAGTCGATGAGCAGTTCTTC. Its protein is CASSQEGTGEVDEQFF. The V and J genes are TRBV4-3 and TRBJ2-1; a possible D gene is TRBD2 (6 bases). V lost 0 bases and J 8 bases, leaving 17 bases between the germline ends. This CDR3 spans 16 amino acids. CDR1 is LGHNA, CDR2 YSLEER, per germline.